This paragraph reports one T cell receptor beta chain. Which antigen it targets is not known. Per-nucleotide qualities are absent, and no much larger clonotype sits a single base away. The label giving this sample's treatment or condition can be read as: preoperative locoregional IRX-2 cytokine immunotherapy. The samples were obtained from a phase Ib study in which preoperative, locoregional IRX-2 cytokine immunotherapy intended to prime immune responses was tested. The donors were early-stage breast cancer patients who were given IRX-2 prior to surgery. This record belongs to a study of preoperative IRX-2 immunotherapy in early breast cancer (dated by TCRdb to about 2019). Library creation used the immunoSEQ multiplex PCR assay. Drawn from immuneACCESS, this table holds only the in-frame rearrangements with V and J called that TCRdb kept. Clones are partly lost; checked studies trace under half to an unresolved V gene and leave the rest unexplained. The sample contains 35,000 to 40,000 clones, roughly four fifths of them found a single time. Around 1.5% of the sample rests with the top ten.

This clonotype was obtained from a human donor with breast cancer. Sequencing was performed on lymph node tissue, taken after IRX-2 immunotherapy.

The CDR3 sequence is CATSQVGQGVREKLFF. The DNA reads as follows: TGTGCCACCTCCCAGGTCGGACAGGGGGTACGGGAAAAACTGTTTTTT. In this chain, TRBV28 is recombined with TRBJ1-4; TRBD1 lines up with 10 middle nucleotides. Ends trimmed: V by 10 bases, J by 8 bases; bases unmatched to a gene: 16. Inclusive of the bounding cysteine and phenylalanine, the CDR3 is 16 residues long. Only CDR3 DNA remains: 48 bases, in frame from the first base. CDR1 and CDR2 are read off the germline V gene as MDHEN and SYDVKM.